This is a list of T cell receptor beta chains from one sample in a study of shared clonotypes between healthy human individuals. Only in-frame clones appear in the TCRdb table, and some are missing; sequencing was by immunoSEQ multiplex PCR. The table has 400,000 to 550,000 clones, 79% seen once; the top ten hold more than 10%. Specimen: PBMCs. These receptors came from a middle-aged woman in good health. Some clones in this sample may be carry-over from other donors' samples. CDR3s include the opening cysteine and the closing phenylalanine or tryptophan. Each record gives: J gene, clone size, D gene, V gene, CDR3 length, CDR3 protein, CDR3 DNA. D genes are given only for firm matches. Some rows have no size entry. The others give once, few or many, or a class for an expanded clone.

j_gene: TRBJ2-1; abundance: -; d_gene: TRBD2; v_gene: TRBV28; len: 20; CDR3aa: CASSSLVRGLAGSSYNEQFF; CDR3nt: TGTGCCAGCAGTTCCTTGGTACGTGGACTAGCGGGTAGCTCCTACAATGAGCAGTTCTTC
j_gene: TRBJ2-1; abundance: -; d_gene: -; v_gene: TRBV5-4; len: 15; CDR3aa: CASSVDSSSYNEQFF; CDR3nt: TGTGCCAGCAGCGTGGACTCGAGCTCCTACAATGAGCAGTTCTTC
j_gene: TRBJ2-7; abundance: -; d_gene: TRBD1; v_gene: TRBV15; len: 16; CDR3aa: CATSREGGTGADEQYF; CDR3nt: TGTGCCACCAGCAGAGAGGGGGGGACAGGGGCAGACGAGCAGTACTTC
j_gene: TRBJ2-1; abundance: -; d_gene: TRBD2; v_gene: TRBV7-3; len: 16; CDR3aa: CASSLTSGRDYNEQFF; CDR3nt: TGTGCCAGCAGCCTGACTAGCGGGAGGGATTACAATGAGCAGTTCTTC
j_gene: TRBJ2-5; abundance: -; d_gene: -; v_gene: TRBV5-6; len: 16; CDR3aa: CASSWVGQVYQETQYF; CDR3nt: TGTGCCAGCAGCTGGGTTGGACAAGTGTACCAAGAGACCCAGTACTTC
j_gene: TRBJ1-1; abundance: many; d_gene: -; v_gene: TRBV27; len: 15; CDR3aa: CASSVRGAMNTEAFF; CDR3nt: TGTGCCAGCAGCGTCCGCGGGGCGATGAACACTGAAGCTTTCTTT
j_gene: TRBJ2-5; abundance: -; d_gene: -; v_gene: TRBV4-2; len: 15; CDR3aa: CASSQDARDGETQYF; CDR3nt: TGTGCCAGCAGCCAAGATGCCCGGGATGGGGAGACCCAGTACTTC
j_gene: TRBJ2-1; abundance: -; d_gene: TRBD2; v_gene: TRBV5-1; len: 16; CDR3aa: CASSLSVSGRRNEQFF; CDR3nt: TGCGCCAGCAGCTTGAGTGTTAGCGGGAGACGCAATGAGCAGTTCTTC
j_gene: TRBJ2-5; abundance: once; d_gene: TRBD1; v_gene: TRBV5-1; len: 14; CDR3aa: CASSWGTGGETQYF; CDR3nt: TGCGCCAGCAGCTGGGGGACAGGGGGTGAGACCCAGTACTTC
j_gene: TRBJ1-1; abundance: -; d_gene: -; v_gene: TRBV19; len: 13; CDR3aa: CASSRTVNTEAFF; CDR3nt: TGTGCCAGTAGTAGGACAGTGAACACTGAAGCTTTCTTT
j_gene: TRBJ2-3; abundance: -; d_gene: -; v_gene: TRBV10-3; len: 15; CDR3aa: CAISNRQTSTDTQYF; CDR3nt: TGTGCCATCAGCAATCGACAAACTAGCACAGATACGCAGTATTTT
j_gene: TRBJ2-1; abundance: -; d_gene: TRBD1; v_gene: TRBV11-3; len: 15; CDR3aa: CASSRSGGVYNEQFF; CDR3nt: TGTGCCAGCAGCAGATCAGGGGGTGTTTACAATGAGCAGTTCTTC
j_gene: TRBJ1-1; abundance: -; d_gene: -; v_gene: TRBV27; len: 15; CDR3aa: CASSLSTTVSTEAFF; CDR3nt: TGTGCCAGCAGTTTATCCACGACAGTGAGCACTGAAGCTTTCTTT
j_gene: TRBJ1-3; abundance: many; d_gene: TRBD1; v_gene: TRBV19; len: 14; CDR3aa: CASSDRGDSNTIYF; CDR3nt: TGTGCCAGTAGTGACAGGGGGGATTCCAACACCATATATTTT
j_gene: TRBJ2-2; abundance: -; d_gene: TRBD1; v_gene: TRBV4-3; len: 16; CDR3aa: CASSQGGRGRTGELFF; CDR3nt: TGCGCCAGCAGCCAAGGGGGCAGGGGGCGGACCGGGGAGCTGTTTTTT
j_gene: TRBJ2-2; abundance: -; d_gene: TRBD1; v_gene: TRBV19; len: 15; CDR3aa: CASSPPDRAGGELFF; CDR3nt: TGTGCCAGTAGTCCTCCCGACAGGGCGGGCGGGGAGCTGTTTTTT
j_gene: TRBJ2-7; abundance: -; d_gene: TRBD2; v_gene: TRBV5-6; len: 16; CDR3aa: CASSEMTSGPHYEQYF; CDR3nt: TGTGCCAGCAGCGAGATGACTAGCGGGCCACACTACGAGCAGTACTTC
j_gene: TRBJ2-5; abundance: -; d_gene: TRBD1; v_gene: TRBV19; len: 15; CDR3aa: CASSMIGTGQETQYF; CDR3nt: TGTGCCAGTAGTATGATCGGGACAGGGCAAGAGACCCAGTACTTC
j_gene: TRBJ2-5; abundance: -; d_gene: -; v_gene: TRBV5-1; len: 15; CDR3aa: CASSQTPATQETQYF; CDR3nt: TGCGCCAGCAGCCAGACCCCGGCGACCCAAGAGACCCAGTACTTC
j_gene: TRBJ2-1; abundance: -; d_gene: TRBD2; v_gene: TRBV27; len: 17; CDR3aa: CASRSDGRVAPYNEQFF; CDR3nt: TGTGCCAGCAGGTCAGACGGGAGGGTGGCCCCTTACAATGAGCAGTTCTTC
j_gene: TRBJ2-7; abundance: -; d_gene: TRBD2; v_gene: TRBV27; len: 15; CDR3aa: CASKPSGRDTYEQYF; CDR3nt: TGTGCCAGCAAGCCTAGCGGGAGGGATACTTACGAGCAGTACTTC
j_gene: TRBJ2-1; abundance: -; d_gene: -; v_gene: TRBV2; len: 11; CDR3aa: CASSDWGEQFF; CDR3nt: TGTGCCAGCAGTGACTGGGGTGAGCAGTTCTTC
j_gene: TRBJ2-3; abundance: once; d_gene: TRBD2; v_gene: TRBV13; len: 14; CDR3aa: CASKAGAGTDTQYF; CDR3nt: TGTGCCAGCAAGGCGGGAGCCGGCACAGATACGCAGTATTTT
j_gene: TRBJ2-5; abundance: -; d_gene: TRBD2; v_gene: TRBV5-5; len: 16; CDR3aa: CASSSRLAGTQETQYF; CDR3nt: TGTGCCAGCAGCTCAAGACTAGCGGGGACGCAAGAGACCCAGTACTTC
j_gene: TRBJ2-1; abundance: many; d_gene: TRBD2; v_gene: TRBV4-3; len: 13; CDR3aa: CASSQGLAGAWFF; CDR3nt: TGCGCCAGCAGCCAGGGACTAGCGGGAGCCTGGTTCTTC
j_gene: TRBJ2-3; abundance: few; d_gene: -; v_gene: TRBV9; len: 14; CDR3aa: CASSDIGVGDTQYF; CDR3nt: TGTGCCAGCAGCGACATTGGCGTTGGAGATACGCAGTATTTT
j_gene: TRBJ2-1; abundance: -; d_gene: -; v_gene: TRBV4-3; len: 17; CDR3aa: CASSQEEGARRDNEQFF; CDR3nt: TGCGCCAGCAGCCAAGAAGAGGGGGCTCGGAGGGACAATGAGCAGTTCTTC